This T cell receptor (beta chain) was profiled in a study of beta chain features in type 1 diabetes (dated by TCRdb to 2016 to 2019). Some background on the complete study: No differences in mean age, gender distribution, total cell number or subset yield were found between patients and healthy donors. A total of approximately 100 million sorted cells were examined across all samples, and the number of cells per subset was strongly correlated with RNA yield. Whereas all 30 or so donors provided naive and central memory subsets, regulatory and stem cell-like memory subsets were isolated from just 8 patients and about 8 healthy donors. In the study, recently diagnosed type 1 diabetes patients and matched healthy donors were compared on the TCRB repertoires of their sorted circulating CD4+ T cell subsets.

Each donor gave one peripheral blood draw, roughly 110 mL on average, collected into heparinised tubes. Naive, central memory, regulatory and stem cell-like memory CD4+ T cells were sorted on a BD FACSAria II using a panel including CD45RO, CCR7, CD25, CD127, CD95 and CD27. Every sorted population had a purity above 95%. Right away, PBMCs were isolated by Lymphoprep density gradient centrifugation and were stained directly, with no culture step. So that batch effects would be minimized, each experiment stained and sorted samples in pairs, pairing one healthy donor with one patient. V and J are trimmed by 1 base and 1 base, and the gene matches miss 10 bases of the junction. The CDR1 and CDR2 encoded by the germline V gene are KGHSH and LQKENI. The CDR3 goes from the cysteine to the phenylalanine over 18 residues. Only the CDR3 DNA stays, 54 bases, in frame from base 1. Worth noting for this clone: There is no known antigen for this receptor. Base qualities are not provided; no much larger clone lies one nucleotide away.

On the study overall, not on this receptor specifically: Shorter templates might have been favored by PCR, but patient and control samples were amplified and corrected together, so both groups would have been affected equally by any skew. Because the HLA sub-analyses included only small numbers of individuals, any influence of HLA type on TCRB rearrangement was left unresolved. Naive, central memory and regulatory TCRB repertoires appeared to be more similar among patients than among healthy donors. A moderate but significant shortening of TCRB CDR3 length was observed in type 1 diabetes patients in all four CD4+ subsets. Patients with type 1 diabetes made fewer insertions and deleted more nucleotides at VDJ recombination sites, implying thymic rearrangement abnormalities. Because cDNA was sequenced instead of genomic DNA, activated cells with high expression could be over-represented, although the groups did not differ in activation or CD3 levels.

All of the isolated RNA was reverse transcribed with the High Capacity cDNA Reverse Transcription Kit, so expressed TCRB transcripts were sequenced. Deep immunoSEQ sequencing was applied to naive, central memory and regulatory T cell samples, giving an average of about 3.6 million total reads per sample. Sorted cells were lysed in RLT buffer, and RNA was extracted using DNase-treated RNeasy Micro or Mini kits according to cell number. To prevent cross-contamination, each cell subset was processed individually, whereas patient and healthy donor samples were processed jointly. Using the immunoSEQ multiplex PCR, TCRB sequences were amplified from cDNA into 87-bp fragments spanning the CDR3 region. Sequencing of the amplicons was done on the Illumina HiSeq platform. The authors processed their data as follows. Synthetic template baselines were used to correct PCR bias computationally, reads within Hamming distance 2 were collapsed together, and singletons that could not be merged were discarded. Reads were aligned against IMGT so that V, D and J genes, CDR3 length and insertions or deletions at six rearrangement sites could be assigned. Within each subset, clonotype counts were normalized to sorted cell number, after which true diversity and Gini coefficients were computed with the tcR R package. The overlap coefficient, calculated on TCRB nucleotide sequences, was used to measure repertoire sharing. This is the immuneACCESS table as TCRdb keeps it, with only in-frame sequences that have V and J called. A part of the clones is gone; compared with another copy, unresolved V genes explain less than half, and the rest is unexplained. That table supplies the V and J calls and clone size; D and trimming were determined from the DNA. The sample includes about 150,000 clones, with 10% observed a single time. More than 0.45% of the sample goes to the ten largest clones.

This receptor was taken from a man aged 30 to 45 with type 1 diabetes. The V and J genes are TRBV18 and TRBJ2-3, with TRBD2 matching 8 junction bases. Sequencing was performed on central memory CD4+ T cells from blood. The sequenced DNA is TGTGCCAGCTCACCACTTCGTTCTCAGACTAGCGGCACAGATACGCAGTATTTT. Translated, this is CASSPLRSQTSGTDTQYF.